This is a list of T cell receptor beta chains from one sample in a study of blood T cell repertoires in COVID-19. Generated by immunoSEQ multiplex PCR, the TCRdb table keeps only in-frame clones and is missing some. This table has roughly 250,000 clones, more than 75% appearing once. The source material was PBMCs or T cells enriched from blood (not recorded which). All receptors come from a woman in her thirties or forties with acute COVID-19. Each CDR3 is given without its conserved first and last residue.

ASRLTAGELF	TRBJ2-2	TRBV7-3
ASTLRDRVFGYT	TRBJ1-2	TRBV28
AWSPPTGRETQY	TRBJ2-5	TRBV30
ASSSTSGSLGETQY	TRBJ2-5	TRBV5-1
SVVYRVNTEAF	TRBJ1-1	TRBV29-1
ASSRQVYGYT	TRBJ1-2	TRBV12-3/TRBV12-4
ASSPEGLETQY	TRBJ2-5	TRBV18
ASSYGQGIGYEQY	TRBJ2-7	TRBV5-1
ASSQEPDRVGAGELF	TRBJ2-2	TRBV3-1/TRBV3-2
ASSQDLRGNTEAF	TRBJ1-1	TRBV4-2
ASSLNIAKNIQY	TRBJ2-4	TRBV11-2
ASSISSGSPNEQF	TRBJ2-1	TRBV19
ASSIRTGGSYGYT	TRBJ1-2	TRBV5-1
ASSSGRTSGSIEQY	TRBJ2-7	TRBV7-8
AWRPRGGTVAYNEQF	TRBJ2-1	TRBV30
ASSEVGALNTEAF	TRBJ1-1	TRBV6-1
ASSLLFSNYGYT	TRBJ1-2	TRBV5-1
ASIGRDRANEQY	TRBJ2-7	TRBV25-1
ATSTSRAGYSYNEQF	TRBJ2-1	TRBV15
ASSLGTSDAETQY	TRBJ2-5	TRBV7-6
AISGGLLTNSPLH	TRBJ1-6	TRBV10-3
ASSQEVRGKQY	TRBJ2-7	TRBV14
SVEPTVNEQF	TRBJ2-1	TRBV29-1
ASSQTSGLLTDTQY	TRBJ2-3	TRBV4-1
ASSYNPGWAEAF	TRBJ1-1	TRBV6-6
ASSMRTAFQH	TRBJ1-5	TRBV19
ASREGTGGTYGYT	TRBJ1-2	TRBV6-1
ASSHYSGGRGWAF	TRBJ1-1	TRBV3-1/TRBV3-2
ASSITGELF	TRBJ2-2	TRBV7-8
ASSPEGASEKLF	TRBJ1-4	TRBV5-1
ASSFPGPKNIQY	TRBJ2-4	TRBV5-1
ASSRRLAGAENEQF	TRBJ2-1	TRBV5-4